These 29 T cell receptor beta chains came from one sample sequenced in a study of human thymus T cells. Resections that were taken during corrective heart surgery supplied the thymus tissue. Clones were read by immunoSEQ multiplex PCR, and TCRdb kept only the in-frame ones, dropping some. The sample lists some 120,000 clones, just under 95% occurring once. The source material was thymus tissue. The receptors here all came from a boy under two years old with a congenital heart defect but otherwise immunologically healthy.

This rearrangement joins TRBV7-2 to TRBJ2-5; D not certain. V lost 4 bases to trimming and J lost 0 bases, with 9 bases between them. The germline V gene encodes CDR1 SGHTA and CDR2 FQGNSA. CDR3 length equals 14 residues. The CDR3 coding sequence is TGTGCCAGCAGCTCGACTGGGTACCAAGAGACCCAGTACTTC. This sequence encodes CASSSTGYQETQYF.

The V call is TRBV7-6, the J call TRBJ2-1; 7 bases align to TRBD2. V was clipped by 1 base and J by 5 bases; unmatched bases: 8. This CDR3 region has 16 residues. Germline V gene lookup returns CDR1 SGHVS and CDR2 FNYEAQ. The CDR3 loop is CASSLGSGEHNNEQFF. CDR3 nucleotides: TGTGCCAGCAGCTTAGGAAGCGGGGAACACAACAATGAGCAGTTCTTC.

This chain connects TRBV10-2 to TRBJ2-3, with D unclear. This CDR3 is built from 16 residues. Germline-derived CDR1 and CDR2 are WSHSY and SAAADI. Trimming took off 2 bases at V and 1 base at J, with 13 bases between the two ends. CDR3: CASSEVVSGRTDTQYF. In DNA, the CDR3 is TGCGCCAGCAGTGAGGTGGTTTCCGGACGCACAGATACGCAGTATTTT.

The CDR3 nucleotides are TGTGCCACCAGCAGAGATCAGGAGGGGCTCGGCTCCTATAATTCACCCCTCCACTTT. It codes for CATSRDQEGLGSYNSPLHF. The J gene is TRBJ1-6, the V gene TRBV15; possible D gene TRBD1, 5 bases. Germline V CDR1 and CDR2: LNHNV, YYDKDF (reference sequence). V shed 0 bases and J shed 0 bases, with 15 bases lying between them. There are 19 residues in the CDR3.

The chain couples TRBV2 to TRBJ2-1; 11 bases align to TRBD2. CDR1 is SNHLY, CDR2 FYNNEI, per germline. V shed 3 bases, J shed 1 base, and the junction held 5 bases outside the gene matches. The CDR3 totals 17 residues. The CDR3 reads CASSDSGGALSYNEQFF. CDR3 nucleotide sequence: TGTGCCAGCAGTGATAGCGGGGGGGCACTTTCCTACAATGAGCAGTTCTTC. Together with reference TRBV2 and TRBJ2-1, the CDR3 gives the full variable domain: EPEVTQTPSHQVTQMGQEVILRCVPISNHLYFYWYRQILGQKVEFLVSFYNNEISEKSEIFDDQFSVERPDGSNFTLKIRSTKLEDSAMYFCASSDSGGALSYNEQFFGPGTRLTVL.

This chain uses TRBV7-2 with TRBJ2-1; D gene uncertain. Trimming pared 2 bases from V and 7 bases from J, leaving 3 bases between. CDR1 is SGHTA and CDR2 is FQGNSA in the germline V gene. This CDR3 is 11 amino acids long. DNA for the CDR3: TGTGCCAGCAGCTTACGTAATGAGCAGTTCTTC. It specifies CASSLRNEQFF.

The chain uses TRBV27 and TRBJ1-6; D is uncertain. With 5 bases removed from V and 14 bases from J, the gap between germline ends came to 16 bases. Germline CDR1 MNHEY, CDR2 SMNVEV (reference sequence). This CDR3 is built from 13 residues. CDR3 DNA: TGTGCCAGCAGTCCAATCGACGGGCCGACCCTCCACTTT. Its protein is CASSPIDGPTLHF.

This chain uses TRBV7-2 with TRBJ2-5; no clear D gene. CDR1 and CDR2 (germline): SGHTA, FQGNSA. Trimming cost V 1 base and J 2 bases, with 8 bases left between them. The length of the CDR3 is 14 residues. CDR3 bases: TGTGCCAGCAGCTTAGTAGGCCTGCAAGAGACCCAGTACTTC. It translates to CASSLVGLQETQYF.

V is TRBV11-2 and J is TRBJ2-7, with 10 nucleotides matching TRBD1. V trimming: 2 bases; J trimming: 1 base; junction bases outside the gene matches: 14. CDR3 size: 19 residues. From germline, CDR1 is SGHAT and CDR2 FQNNGV. The CDR3 sequence: CASSLTAGTGDPGSYEQYF. As DNA, the CDR3 is TGTGCCAGCAGCTTAACCGCCGGGACAGGGGATCCAGGTTCCTACGAGCAGTACTTC.

This chain uses TRBV5-4 with TRBJ1-1, with 10 bases fitting TRBD1. Germline CDR1 is SGHNT and CDR2 is YYREEE (reference sequence). The CDR3 consists of 15 residues. Trimming took 4 bases from V and 1 from J; bases not matched to a gene: 4. The CDR3 nucleotides are TGTGCCAGCAGCCACCGGGACAGGGGGAACACTGAAGCTTTCTTT. This codes for CASSHRDRGNTEAFF.

The J gene is TRBJ1-1, the V gene TRBV5-1; D uncertain. The CDR3 runs 16 residues. The germline V gene has CDR1 SGHRS and CDR2 YFSETQ. The germline V and J ends were trimmed by 0 bases and 0 bases, with 12 bases remaining between them. In DNA form, the CDR3 reads TGCGCCAGCAGCTTGGCCCCAGTGGGGATGAACACTGAAGCTTTCTTT. Translation: CASSLAPVGMNTEAFF.

This rearrangement joins TRBV7-3 to TRBJ2-1, with 8 bases aligning to TRBD2. Trimming took 5 bases from V and 8 from J; bases not matched to a gene: 20. The CDR3 loop spans 18 amino acids. Germline lookup yields CDR1 SGHTA and CDR2 FQGTGA. CDR3 nucleotides: TGTGCCAGCAGCCACGGGGGGGAGCGTCCCCATAGAGGCGATGAGCAGTTCTTC. Translation: CASSHGGERPHRGDEQFF.

The genes are TRBV23-1 and TRBJ1-1; no firm D call. TRBV23-1 is classed as an ORF, of uncertain function. The CDR3 is made up of 13 amino acids. V lost 0 bases, J lost 0 bases, and 2 bases lay in between. CDR3 in DNA: TGCGCCAGCAGTCAATCGCTGAACACTGAAGCTTTCTTT. The encoded protein is CASSQSLNTEAFF.

V usage is TRBV6-1 and J usage is TRBJ1-1; D is undetermined. Germline V lookup: CDR1 MNHNS, CDR2 SASEGT. This CDR3 region has 13 residues. The V end was cut by 6 bases, the J end by 1 base, with 9 bases between. CDR3 sequence reads: CASRSDTNTEAFF. CDR3 DNA: TGTGCCAGCAGGTCAGATACGAACACTGAAGCTTTCTTT.

V and J are TRBV30 and TRBJ1-2; 7 positions agree with TRBD1. Germline V CDR1 and CDR2: GTSNPN, SVGIG (reference sequence). With 3 bases clipped from V and 1 base from J, the junction kept 14 bases outside the gene matches. The CDR3 totals 17 residues. CDR3 sequence (DNA): TGTGCCTGGAGAGACAGGGTGGGAAGGGCCGATAACTATGGCTACACCTTC. Translating gives CAWRDRVGRADNYGYTF.

This clone has just one count. This chain connects TRBV4-3 to TRBJ1-3; possibly TRBD1 for D (5 bases). CDR3 size: 14 residues. V gave up 1 base and J gave up 9 bases, with 13 bases separating them. In germline, CDR1 is LGHNA, CDR2 YSLEER. CDR3 protein: CASSQAVERGTIYF. The CDR3 nucleotides are TGCGCCAGCAGCCAAGCCGTCGAGAGGGGCACCATATATTTT.

The V gene is TRBV7-9, the J gene TRBJ2-2; no clear D gene. Germline CDR1 reads SEHNR; CDR2 reads FQNEAQ (reference sequence). CDR3 length: 16 amino acids. Trimming stripped 3 bases from V and 3 bases from J, with 14 bases between. CDR3 nucleotides: TGTGCCAGCAGCTTCTGGATACTGGAGTACACCGGGGAGCTGTTTTTT. Translated, it gives CASSFWILEYTGELFF.

CDR3 region: CAWSLDYRINNSPLHF. CDR3 DNA sequence: TGTGCCTGGAGCCTAGATTACAGGATTAATAATTCACCCCTCCACTTT. The gene calls are TRBV30 and TRBJ1-6, with D possibly matching TRBD1 (5 bases). Germline CDR1 GTSNPN, CDR2 SVGIG (reference sequence). V lost 3 bases, J lost 5 bases, and 17 bases lay in between. The CDR3 loop spans 16 amino acids.

V and J are TRBV28 and TRBJ1-3; 9 positions match TRBD1. CDR1 and CDR2 (germline): MDHEN, SYDVKM. V trimming: 8 bases; J trimming: 9 bases; junction bases outside the gene matches: 14. The CDR3 length is 15 residues. CDR3 loop: CASEPGDRVAATIYF. CDR3 DNA sequence: TGTGCCAGCGAACCTGGGGACAGGGTGGCCGCCACCATATATTTT.

The CDR3 sequence is CASSQLKGVATDTQYF. The CDR3 DNA reads TGTGCCAGCAGCCAGCTCAAAGGGGTAGCTACAGATACGCAGTATTTT. This rearrangement joins TRBV4-2 to TRBJ2-3, with D possibly being TRBD1 (5 bases). The CDR3 runs to 16 residues. CDR1 is LGHNA and CDR2 is YNFKEQ in the germline V gene. The V and J ends lost 3 bases and 3 bases respectively, with 16 bases between them.

This chain connects TRBV7-2 to TRBJ1-2; maybe TRBD1 (5 bases). CDR3 size: 14 residues. Trimming removed 0 bases at V and 8 bases at J, with 13 bases between. Looked up from germline, CDR1 is SGHTA and CDR2 is FQGNSA. The CDR3 loop reads CASSLAEGLGGYTF. DNA of the CDR3: TGTGCCAGCAGCTTAGCAGAGGGACTCGGGGGCTACACCTTC.

This chain uses TRBV5-6 with TRBJ1-6; D unresolved. The germline gives CDR1 SGHDT, CDR2 YYEEEE. Trimming removed 4 bases from V and 7 bases from J, with 18 bases in between. The CDR3 is 16 amino acids. CDR3 in amino acids: CASSPHGREYNSPLHF. DNA of the CDR3: TGTGCCAGCAGCCCCCACGGGCGGGAATACAATTCACCCCTCCACTTT.

The chain couples TRBV18 to TRBJ2-2; D is perhaps TRBD1 (6 bases). Germline loops: CDR1 KGHSH, CDR2 LQKENI. The length of the CDR3 is 16 residues. Trimming shortened V by 4 bases and J by 4 bases, and 16 bases separated the two germline ends. The CDR3 spells CASSRGTGPFTGELFF. Here the CDR3 DNA reads TGTGCCAGCTCACGGGGTACAGGGCCTTTCACCGGGGAGCTGTTTTTT.

J is TRBJ1-3 and V is TRBV28; D uncertain. V was clipped by 3 bases and J by 0 bases, with 18 bases between them. The CDR3 length is 18 residues. CDR1 and CDR2 from the germline V gene are MDHEN and SYDVKM. Written as DNA, the CDR3 is TGTGCCAGCAGTTTCCGCCCCCAACAGCAAAGCTCTGGAAACACCATATATTTT. This codes for CASSFRPQQQSSGNTIYF.

The rearrangement joins TRBV10-3 to TRBJ2-7; D uncertain. Per the germline V gene, CDR1 is ENHRY and CDR2 is SYGVKD. The V gene lost 2 bases and the J gene lost 3 bases, with 8 bases spanning the gap. The CDR3 contains 13 residues. CDR3 in amino acids: CAISEGPHYEQYF. As DNA, the CDR3 is TGTGCCATCAGTGAGGGACCGCACTACGAGCAGTACTTC.

This clone was seen just once. The J gene is TRBJ2-5, the V gene TRBV11-3; TRBD1 might be the D (6 bases). CDR1 is SGHNT, CDR2 YENEEA, per germline. With 5 bases removed from V and 3 bases from J, the gap between germline ends came to 10 bases. There are 13 residues in the CDR3. CDR3 in DNA: TGTGCCAGCAGCCGACAGGACAAAGAGACCCAGTACTTC. It codes for CASSRQDKETQYF.

The chain employs TRBV14 and TRBJ2-5, with 9 nucleotides matching TRBD2. The CDR3 contains 17 residues. Trimming removed 4 bases from V and 5 bases from J; junction bases left unmatched: 14. The germline V gene encodes CDR1 SGHDN and CDR2 FVKESK. The CDR3 bases are TGTGCCAGCAGCCCGGAAGTTGTTGGCGGGGGGGCGGAGACCCAGTACTTC. Protein product: CASSPEVVGGGAETQYF. The whole variable domain, filled in from reference TRBV14 and TRBJ2-5, reads EAGVTQFPSHSVIEKGQTVTLRCDPISGHDNLYWYRRVMGKEIKFLLHFVKESKQDESGMPNNRFLAERTGGTYSTLKVQPAELEDSGVYFCASSPEVVGGGAETQYFGPGTRLLVL.

The chain couples TRBV4-1 to TRBJ2-2; D not certain. Germline CDR1 is MGHRA and CDR2 is YSYEKL. This CDR3 is built from 14 residues. Trimming cost V 1 base and J 7 bases, with 10 bases left between them. This CDR3 reads CASSQALGVGELFF. As DNA, the CDR3 is TGCGCCAGCAGCCAAGCTCTTGGCGTCGGGGAGCTGTTTTTT.

The rearrangement uses TRBV6-5 and TRBJ2-4; tentatively, D is TRBD1 (7 bases). The germline V gene has CDR1 MNHEY and CDR2 SVGAGI. The germline V and J ends were trimmed by 5 bases and 8 bases, with 16 bases remaining between them. CDR3 length: 14 amino acids. The CDR3 loop is CASSGGDREDIQYF. CDR3 coding DNA: TGTGCCAGCAGTGGAGGAGACAGGGAGGACATTCAGTACTTC.